The 24 T cell receptor beta chains below come from one sample, sequenced in a study of metastatic and nonmetastatic thyroid tumors. MiXCR was used by TCRdb to re-call the PCR reads. Found here are about 5,800 clones, roughly 19% of them singletons; the top ten hold roughly 6.2%. Treatment of any kind had been given to no patient before thyroid surgery. The sample was adjacent normal tissue. These receptors were collected from a female donor with papillary thyroid cancer or a benign thyroid nodule (not recorded which). Some clones in this sample may be carry-over from other donors' samples.

This clone is medium-sized (0.01 to 0.1%) within its sample. The V call is TRBV27, the J call TRBJ2-1, with TRBD1 as a possible D gene (5 bases). The CDR3 consists of 17 residues. Germline values: CDR1 MNHEY, CDR2 SMNVEV (reference sequence). Deletions cut 7 bases from V and 0 bases from J, with 19 bases between. CDR3 DNA: TGTGCCAGCAAAACCTGGGTGGGGCAGAGCTCCTACAATGAGCAGTTCTTC. It encodes CASKTWVGQSSYNEQFF.

The chain couples TRBV5-1 to TRBJ1-2; no clear D. V dropped 1 base and J dropped 5 bases, with 15 bases sitting between them. Germline CDR1 reads SGHRS; CDR2 reads YFSETQ. CDR3 length: 15 residues. The CDR3 region is CASSLISWGAYGYTF. In DNA form, the CDR3 reads TGCGCCAGCAGCTTGATCTCCTGGGGTGCTTATGGCTACACCTTC.

This clone came up many times. This chain joins TRBV30 and TRBJ2-3, with unresolved D. This CDR3 has 9 amino acids. V was cut by 8 bases and J by 5 bases, with 5 bases left in between. The germline CDR1 and CDR2 sequences are GTSNPN and SVGIG (reference sequence). CDR3 in DNA: TGTGCCGTGGGAGATACGCAGTATTTT. This codes for CAVGDTQYF. Full variable domain (missing parts from reference TRBV30 and TRBJ2-3): SQTIHQWPATLVQPVGSPLSLECTVEGTSNPNLYWYRQAAGRGLQLLFYSVGIGQISSEVPQNLSASRPQDRQFILSSKKLLLSDSGFYLCAVGDTQYFGPGTRLTVL.

This clone is judged medium-sized. V and J are TRBV18 and TRBJ1-2; D unclear. Germline-derived CDR1 and CDR2 are KGHSH and LQKENI. The CDR3 is 14 amino acids. With 2 bases removed from V and 8 bases from J, the gap between germline ends came to 15 bases. The DNA of the CDR3 is TGTGCCAGCTCACCATCCGGGCTCCTTCGGGGCTACACCTTC. Its translation is CASSPSGLLRGYTF.

This clone was picked up a small number of times. The chain links TRBV6-1 to TRBJ2-5; D gene uncertain. Germline V gene data show CDR1 as MNHNS and CDR2 as SASEGT. The CDR3 loop spans 13 amino acids. V shed 2 bases and J shed 7 bases, with 11 bases lying between them. As DNA, the CDR3 is TGTGCCAGCAGTGAACAATCTGGGGTGACCCAGTACTTC. Amino acids: CASSEQSGVTQYF.

This clone is large (0.1 to 1%) in the sample. The chain couples TRBV11-2 to TRBJ2-7; 10 bases are a match to TRBD2. The J segment lost 6 bases and the V segment lost 0 bases, leaving 8 bases of the junction unmatched. The germline CDR1 and CDR2 sequences are SGHAT and FQNNGV. The CDR3 is 16 residues long. The CDR3 nucleotides are TGTGCCAGCAGCTTAGATGCTAGCGGGAGCTCCGCCGAGCAGTACTTC. Translated, it gives CASSLDASGSSAEQYF.

Points on this clone: A junction boundary mismatches the germline segment, possibly from a read error. DNA of the CDR3: TGTGCCAGTAGTACTGCGGGGGGCACGGACGACCAGTCCTTC. Translated: CASSTAGGTDDQSF. This chain joins TRBV27 and TRBJ2-7; 8 bases match TRBD2. Germline lookup yields CDR1 MNHEY and CDR2 SMNVEV (reference sequence). The CDR3 runs to 14 residues.

There are a few counts of this clone. The chain couples TRBV20-1 to TRBJ2-7, with D maybe TRBD1 (6 bases). The CDR3 is made up of 14 amino acids. Per germline, CDR1 DFQATT and CDR2 SNEGSKA (reference sequence). Trimming left V 3 bases short and J 0 bases short, with 12 bases between. Here the CDR3 DNA reads TGCAGTGCTAGTAGCCGGGACAACTCCTACGAGCAGTACTTC. It is translated as CSASSRDNSYEQYF.

This clone is medium-sized (0.01 to 0.1%) by share. In DNA form, the CDR3 reads TGTGCCACGTCGATGGGGGCCATCAACTATGGCTACACCTTC. Its translation is CATSMGAINYGYTF. This chain uses TRBV19 with TRBJ1-2; a possible D gene is TRBD1 (6 bases). Between the trimmed V and J ends, which lost 10 bases and 2 bases, there was a span of 17 bases. The germline V gene has CDR1 LNHDA and CDR2 SQIVND (reference sequence). The CDR3 runs 14 residues.

This clone is medium-sized by share. This chain connects TRBV10-3 to TRBJ1-1; D is unresolved. Germline CDR1 reads ENHRY; CDR2 reads SYGVKD. Deletions cut 2 bases from V and 6 bases from J, with 7 bases between. This CDR3 has 12 amino acids. CDR3 region: CAISEMGAEAFF. The CDR3 DNA follows: TGTGCCATCAGTGAGATGGGTGCTGAAGCTTTCTTT.

This clone was found a few times. A read error is likely, as this CDR3 ends without the conserved phenylalanine or tryptophan. This chain links TRBV29-1 with TRBJ2-2; perhaps TRBD1 as D (6 bases). Germline CDR1 and CDR2: SQVTM and ANQGSEA. Between the trimmed V and J ends, which lost 6 bases and 2 bases, there was a span of 13 bases. The CDR3 loop spans 14 amino acids. The CDR3 loop is CSVARDINTGELFL. DNA of the CDR3: TGCAGCGTAGCCCGGGACATTAACACCGGGGAGCTGTTTCTT.

This clone was observed a handful of times. The chain joins TRBV7-2 to TRBJ1-2; 8 bases are shared with TRBD1. The CDR3 runs 15 residues. The V segment lost 1 base and the J segment 5 bases; nucleotides outside the gene matches: 6. Germline V gene sequence: CDR1 SGHTA, CDR2 FQGNSA. CDR3 amino acids: CASSLGGTGEYGYTF. CDR3 DNA sequence: TGTGCCAGCAGCTTAGGGGGGACAGGTGAATATGGCTACACCTTC.

This clone turned up a few times. The chain joins TRBV10-3 to TRBJ2-1; perhaps TRBD1 as D (6 bases). The length of the CDR3 is 15 residues. Germline V gene data show CDR1 as ENHRY and CDR2 as SYGVKD. Trimming took 6 bases from V and 5 from J, leaving 17 bases between them. CDR3 DNA sequence: TGTGCCATCAGGCTGGCGGACAGTGCTAACAATGAGCAGTTCTTC. Translating gives CAIRLADSANNEQFF.

A word on this clone: Other DNA variants within this sample encode the same CDR3. The J gene is TRBJ2-5, the V gene TRBV12-3 or TRBV12-4; 12 nucleotides line up with TRBD2. The J segment lost 3 bases and the V segment lost 5 bases, leaving 7 bases of the junction unmatched. The CDR3 spans 16 residues. The CDR3 protein is CASSPPSGGAEETQYF. CDR3 bases: TGTGCCAGCAGTCCTCCTAGCGGGGGGGCCGAAGAGACCCAGTACTTC.

Many counts were recorded for this clone. The junction shows a germline mismatch at one end, possibly a read error. This chain joins TRBV18 and TRBJ2-1; 9 nucleotides match TRBD1. Looked up from germline, CDR1 is KGHSH and CDR2 is LQKENI. The length of the CDR3 is 16 residues. CDR3 bases: TGTGCCAGCTCACCCCCCGCGGGGAACAGAGGACAGGGGAGGGCCTTC. As protein: CASSPPAGNRGQGRAF.

This clone was counted at least ten times. A read error is possible here, since a much larger clone lies one base away. No conserved phenylalanine or tryptophan is present at the end of the CDR3, so a read error is the likely explanation. This chain uses TRBV29-1 with TRBJ2-5, with D perhaps being TRBD1 or TRBD2 (5 bases each). The V end was cut by 6 bases, the J end by 2 bases, with 10 bases between. From germline, CDR1 is SQVTM and CDR2 ANQGSEA. The CDR3 spans 12 residues. As DNA, the CDR3 is TGCAGCGTCAGAGGGGTACAAGAGACCCAGTACTCC. It yields the protein CSVRGVQETQYS.

This clone turned up a few times. This CDR3 is CASSEGGAFCGYEQYF. The CDR3 coding sequence is TGTGCCAGCAGTGAAGGTGGGGCGTTCTGTGGCTACGAGCAGTACTTC. The genes are TRBV2 and TRBJ2-7, with a possible D match to TRBD1 (5 bases). V shed 1 base and J shed 3 bases, with 16 bases lying between them. This CDR3 is 16 amino acids long. Germline V gives CDR1 SNHLY, CDR2 FYNNEI.

This clone was observed at least ten times. This chain joins TRBV18 and TRBJ1-1; 9 nucleotides agree with TRBD1. The CDR3 consists of 16 residues. Germline V gene sequence: CDR1 KGHSH, CDR2 LQKENI. V was clipped by 6 bases and J by 0 bases; unmatched bases: 8. The DNA for the CDR3 is TGTGCCAGCTCTTTCGACAGGGGGAAAATGAACACTGAAGCTTTCTTT. Its protein product is CASSFDRGKMNTEAFF. The full variable domain, its missing parts supplied by reference TRBV18 and TRBJ1-1, is NAGVMQNPRHLVRRRGQEARLRCSPMKGHSHVYWYRQLPEEGLKFMVYLQKENIIDESGMPKERFSAEFPKEGPSILRIQQVVRGDSAAYFCASSFDRGKMNTEAFFGQGTRLTVV.

This chain links TRBV27 with TRBJ2-7; possibly TRBD1 for D (6 bases). This CDR3 contains 14 residues. Germline CDR1 is MNHEY and CDR2 is SMNVEV (reference sequence). Trimming took 2 bases from V and 2 from J, leaving 10 bases between them. The CDR3 DNA sequence: TGTGCCAGCAGTTTAGACAGGAACACCTACGAGCAGTACTTC. This encodes CASSLDRNTYEQYF.

By its share, this clone is medium-sized. The chain combines TRBV20-1 with TRBJ1-2, with 8 bases that match TRBD1. This CDR3 region has 12 residues. Germline CDR1 DFQATT, CDR2 SNEGSKA (reference sequence). The DNA for the CDR3 is TGCAGCCTCTCAGGGGGCGCGGGTGGCTACACCTTC. It specifies CSLSGGAGGYTF.

This clone is medium-sized (0.01 to 0.1%) in the sample. This chain links TRBV2 with TRBJ1-5; 9 bases are shared with TRBD1. Unmatched junction bases numbered 3, after V lost 4 bases and J lost 5 bases. Per germline, CDR1 SNHLY and CDR2 FYNNEI. There are 14 residues in the CDR3. The CDR3 loop reads CASSARTGDQPQHF. DNA for the CDR3: TGTGCCAGCAGTGCTAGGACAGGGGATCAGCCCCAGCATTTT. Variable domain in full (rest from reference TRBV2 and TRBJ1-5): EPEVTQTPSHQVTQMGQEVILRCVPISNHLYFYWYRQILGQKVEFLVSFYNNEISEKSEIFDDQFSVERPDGSNFTLKIRSTKLEDSAMYFCASSARTGDQPQHFGDGTRLSIL.

This clone is large in the sample. This chain links TRBV12-3 or TRBV12-4 with TRBJ2-1; possibly TRBD2 for D (6 bases). V dropped 3 bases and J dropped 6 bases, with 9 bases sitting between them. The CDR3 covers 13 residues. CDR3: CASSFWEVNEQFF. Written as DNA, the CDR3 is TGTGCCAGCAGTTTCTGGGAGGTCAATGAGCAGTTCTTC.

Sample share makes this clone large. The V gene is TRBV6-5, the J gene TRBJ2-7, with TRBD2 matching over 12 bases. Looked up from germline, CDR1 is MNHEY and CDR2 is SVGAGI. The J segment lost 2 bases and the V segment lost 0 bases, leaving 2 bases of the junction unmatched. CDR3 size: 16 residues. Written as DNA, the CDR3 is TGTGCCAGCAGTTACTCACGACTAGCGGGGGCCTACGAGCAGTACTTC. Residues: CASSYSRLAGAYEQYF.

This clone is labeled medium-sized (0.01 to 0.1%). V is TRBV5-1 and J is TRBJ2-5; D is possibly TRBD2 (6 bases). Between the trimmed V and J ends, which lost 0 bases and 1 base, there was a span of 16 bases. The germline V gene encodes CDR1 SGHRS and CDR2 YFSETQ. This CDR3 is 17 amino acids long. The CDR3 region is CASSLGRDLRVQETQYF. CDR3 coding DNA: TGCGCCAGCAGCTTGGGGAGGGACCTTAGGGTCCAAGAGACCCAGTACTTC.